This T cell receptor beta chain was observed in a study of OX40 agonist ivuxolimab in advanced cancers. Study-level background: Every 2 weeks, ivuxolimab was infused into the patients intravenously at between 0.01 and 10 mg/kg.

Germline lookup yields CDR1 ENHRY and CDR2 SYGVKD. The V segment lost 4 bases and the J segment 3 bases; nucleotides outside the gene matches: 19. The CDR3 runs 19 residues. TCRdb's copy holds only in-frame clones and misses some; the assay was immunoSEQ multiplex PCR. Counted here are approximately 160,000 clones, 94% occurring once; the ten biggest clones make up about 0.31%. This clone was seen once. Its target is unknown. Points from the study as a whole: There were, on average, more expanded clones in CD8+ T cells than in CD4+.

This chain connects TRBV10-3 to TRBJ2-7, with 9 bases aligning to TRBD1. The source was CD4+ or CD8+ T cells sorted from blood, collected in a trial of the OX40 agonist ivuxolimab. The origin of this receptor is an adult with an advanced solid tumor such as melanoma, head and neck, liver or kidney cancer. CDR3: CAISVLRDRDSRRRYEQYF. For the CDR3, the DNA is TGTGCCATCAGTGTCCTTCGGGACAGGGATAGTCGTCGGCGCTACGAGCAGTACTTC.